Sequencing of this T cell receptor (beta chain) was carried out in a study of cytomegalovirus exposure and HLA in healthy donors. General study results and limits: The study put roughly 160 TCR beta chains on its list as cytomegalovirus-associated.

Sequencing was performed with immunoSEQ multiplex PCR; in TCRdb, only in-frame clones are kept and a portion is missing. The sample includes 150,000 to 200,000 clones, more than 75% of them seen just once. V shed 5 bases and J shed 3 bases, with 23 bases lying between them. Germline V gives CDR1 SGHVS, CDR2 FNYEAQ. The CDR3 is 17 residues long. With respect to this clone: The antigen is unknown.

J is TRBJ2-7 and V is TRBV7-6; tentatively, D is TRBD2 (6 bases). The receptor comes from a man aged 25-40 years in good health and CMV-seropositive. Sequencing was carried out using PBMCs. The CDR3 nucleotides are TGTGCCAGCAGCCGTCCCGTAGGTCGGGAGACGTACTACGAGCAGTACTTC. It is translated as CASSRPVGRETYYEQYF. Complete variable domain (other parts from reference TRBV7-6 and TRBJ2-7): GAGVSQSPRYKVTKRGQDVALRCDPISGHVSLYWYRQALGQGPEFLTYFNYEAQQDKSGLPNDRFSAERPEGSISTLTIQRTEQRDSAMYRCASSRPVGRETYYEQYFGPGTRLTVT.